This T cell receptor beta chain was identified in a study of T cells in Graves' hyperthyroidism and ophthalmopathy. Amplification of TCR beta CDR3 regions was performed using RNA transcripts as template. First-round RT-PCR targeting the TCR CDR3 was performed with the HTBI primer set. One entry per CDR3 protein, called by TCRdb with MiXCR from the multiplex PCR reads. The sample holds about 840,000 distinct CDR3 sequences, around 38% seen once. V gave up 6 bases and J gave up 4 bases, with 13 bases separating them. The germline V gene has CDR1 SQVTM and CDR2 ANQGSEA. CDR3 length: 14 residues. Points from the study as a whole: Clonotypes that were expanded in thyroid above 0.001 mostly appeared in blood too.

This clonotype was observed once. The target antigen is unknown. V and J are TRBV29-1 and TRBJ2-6; D is perhaps TRBD1 or TRBD2 (5 bases each). The material sequenced was blood. The sequence came from a man aged 18 to 29 with Graves' hyperthyroidism. The CDR3: CSVIRGPGANVLTF. The CDR3 DNA reads TGCAGCGTAATACGGGGCCCCGGGGCCAACGTCCTGACTTTC.